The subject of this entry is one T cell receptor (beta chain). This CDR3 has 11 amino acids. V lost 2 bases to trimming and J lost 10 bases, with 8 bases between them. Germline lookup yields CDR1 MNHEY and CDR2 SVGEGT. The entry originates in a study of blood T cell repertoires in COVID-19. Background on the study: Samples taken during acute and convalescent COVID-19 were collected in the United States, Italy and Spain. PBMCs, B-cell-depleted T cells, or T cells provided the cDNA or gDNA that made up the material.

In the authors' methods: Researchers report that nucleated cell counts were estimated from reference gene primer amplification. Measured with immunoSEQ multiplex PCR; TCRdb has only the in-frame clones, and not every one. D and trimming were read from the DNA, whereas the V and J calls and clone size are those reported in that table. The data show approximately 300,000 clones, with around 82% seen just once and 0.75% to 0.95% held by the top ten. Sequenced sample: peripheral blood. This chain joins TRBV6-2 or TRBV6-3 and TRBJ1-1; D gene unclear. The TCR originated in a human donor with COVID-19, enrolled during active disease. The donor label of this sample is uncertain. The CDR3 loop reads CASSYQEAAFF. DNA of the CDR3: TGTGCCAGCAGTTACCAGGAGGCAGCTTTCTTT.